This T cell receptor (beta chain) was documented in a study of cytomegalovirus exposure and HLA in healthy donors. Study-wide findings and caveats: The study flagged about 160 TCR beta chains as cytomegalovirus-associated. Reportedly, fewer N-insertions than the 666-donor mean appeared in an Asian-associated ancestry cluster in a later analysis.

Looked up from germline, CDR1 is MNHNY and CDR2 is SVGAGI (reference sequence). There are 14 residues in the CDR3. Between the trimmed V and J ends, which lost 5 bases and 7 bases, there was a span of 15 bases. Notes on this clone: Its target is not known.

The PCR used 60 Vbeta and 13 Jbeta primers. Clones were sequenced by immunoSEQ multiplex PCR, and TCRdb holds only the in-frame ones, with some missing. The repertoire holds about 90,000 clones, with about four fifths as singletons. Sequenced material: PBMCs. This receptor was obtained from a man aged 18 to 29 in good health and CMV-seronegative. The chain recombines TRBV6-6 with TRBJ1-5, with a possible D match to TRBD1 (6 bases). CDR3 region: CASSPGGGHQPQHF. The CDR3 region has the DNA TGTGCCAGCAGTCCCGGGGGGGGGCACCAGCCCCAGCATTTT.